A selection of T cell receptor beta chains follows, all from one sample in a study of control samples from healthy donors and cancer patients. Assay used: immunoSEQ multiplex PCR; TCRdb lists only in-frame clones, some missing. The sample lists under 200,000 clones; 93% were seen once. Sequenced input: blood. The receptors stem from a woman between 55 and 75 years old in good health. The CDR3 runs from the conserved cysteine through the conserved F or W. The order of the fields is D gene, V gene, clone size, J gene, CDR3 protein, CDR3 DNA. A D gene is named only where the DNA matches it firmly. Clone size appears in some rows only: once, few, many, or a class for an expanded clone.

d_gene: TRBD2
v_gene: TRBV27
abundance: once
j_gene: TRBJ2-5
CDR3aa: CASSLVSGGNRETQYF
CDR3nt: TGTGCCAGCAGTTTAGTTAGCGGGGGGAATCGGGAGACCCAGTACTTC

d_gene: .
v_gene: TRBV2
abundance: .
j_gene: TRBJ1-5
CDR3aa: CASKDGDYDSNQPQHF
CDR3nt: TGTGCCAGCAAGGATGGGGACTATGATAGCAATCAGCCCCAGCATTTT

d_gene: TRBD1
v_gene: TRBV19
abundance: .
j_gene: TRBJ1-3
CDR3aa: CASKTGAGNTIYF
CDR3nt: TGTGCCAGCAAGACAGGGGCTGGAAACACCATATATTTT

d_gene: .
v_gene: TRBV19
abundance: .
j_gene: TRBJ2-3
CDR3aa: CASTIGGSDTQYF
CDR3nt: TGTGCCAGTACCATCGGGGGATCAGATACGCAGTATTTT

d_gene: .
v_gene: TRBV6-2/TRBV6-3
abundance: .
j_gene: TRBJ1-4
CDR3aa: CASSSGGPSSEKLFF
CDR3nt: TGTGCCAGCAGTTCCGGGGGACCCAGTTCTGAAAAACTGTTTTTT

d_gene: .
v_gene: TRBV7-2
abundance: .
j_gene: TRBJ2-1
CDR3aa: CASNPPNERRQATYNEQFF
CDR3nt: TGTGCCAGCAACCCACCCAACGAAAGAAGACAGGCTACTTACAATGAGCAGTTCTTC

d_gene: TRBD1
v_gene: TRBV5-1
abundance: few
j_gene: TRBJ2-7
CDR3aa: CASSSDRGSYEQYF
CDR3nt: TGCGCCAGCAGCTCGGACAGGGGCTCCTACGAGCAGTACTTC

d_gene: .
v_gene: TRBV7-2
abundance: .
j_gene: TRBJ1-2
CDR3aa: CASSLGSGGQGYTF
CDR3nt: TGTGCCAGCAGCTTAGGAAGCGGGGGGCAGGGCTACACCTTC

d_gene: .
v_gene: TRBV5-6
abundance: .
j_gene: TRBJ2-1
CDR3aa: CASSSFDIRSYNEQFF
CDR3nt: TGTGCCAGCAGCAGCTTCGACATCCGCTCCTACAATGAGCAGTTCTTC

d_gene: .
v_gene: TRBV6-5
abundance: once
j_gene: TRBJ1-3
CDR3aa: CASSRQANSGNTIYF
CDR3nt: TGTGCCAGCAGTCGACAGGCAAACTCTGGAAACACCATATATTTT

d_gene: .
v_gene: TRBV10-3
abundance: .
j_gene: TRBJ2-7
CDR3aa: CAISEFRDTIYEQYF
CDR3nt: TGTGCCATCAGTGAGTTCCGGGACACAATTTACGAGCAGTACTTC

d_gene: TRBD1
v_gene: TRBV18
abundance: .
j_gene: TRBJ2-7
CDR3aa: CASSPRHRGPHEQYF
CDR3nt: TGTGCCAGCTCACCACGTCACAGGGGGCCCCACGAGCAGTACTTC

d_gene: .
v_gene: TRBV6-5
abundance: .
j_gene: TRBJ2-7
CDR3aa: CASSYSGTQNEQYF
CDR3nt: TGTGCCAGCAGTTACTCGGGGACACAGAACGAGCAGTACTTC

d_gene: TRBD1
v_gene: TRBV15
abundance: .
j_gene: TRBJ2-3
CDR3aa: CATSSGGADTQYF
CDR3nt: TGTGCCACCTCATCAGGGGGCGCAGATACGCAGTATTTT

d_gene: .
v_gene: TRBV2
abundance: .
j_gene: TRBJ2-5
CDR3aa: CASSEEWETQYF
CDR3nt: TGTGCCAGCAGCGAAGAGTGGGAGACCCAGTACTTC

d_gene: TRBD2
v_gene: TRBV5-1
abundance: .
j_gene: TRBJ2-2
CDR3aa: CASRRVSGGPPNTGELFF
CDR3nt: TGCGCCAGCCGACGGGTTAGCGGGGGGCCGCCGAACACCGGGGAGCTGTTTTTT

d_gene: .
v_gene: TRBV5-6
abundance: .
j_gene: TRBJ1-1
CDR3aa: CANSFRKTTEAFF
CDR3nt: TGTGCCAACAGCTTCCGGAAGACCACTGAAGCTTTCTTT

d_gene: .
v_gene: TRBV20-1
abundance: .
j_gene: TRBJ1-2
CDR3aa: CSASGEDGYTF
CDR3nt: TGCAGTGCGTCAGGGGAAGATGGCTACACCTTC

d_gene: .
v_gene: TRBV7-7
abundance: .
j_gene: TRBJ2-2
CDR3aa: CASSLGAAKVGELFF
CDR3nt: TGTGCCAGCAGCTTGGGGGCCGCCAAAGTCGGGGAGCTGTTTTTT

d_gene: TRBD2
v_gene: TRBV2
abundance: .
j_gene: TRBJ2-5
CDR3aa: CASSGLSGGYQETQYF
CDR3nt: TGTGCCAGCAGTGGATTGAGCGGGGGGTACCAAGAGACCCAGTACTTC

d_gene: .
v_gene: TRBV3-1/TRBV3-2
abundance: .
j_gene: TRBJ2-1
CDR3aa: CASRLDENEQFF
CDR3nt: TGTGCCAGCAGGCTGGACGAGAATGAGCAGTTCTTC

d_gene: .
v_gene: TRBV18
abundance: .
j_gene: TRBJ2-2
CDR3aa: CASSPINFRDTGELFF
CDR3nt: TGTGCCAGCTCACCGATTAACTTCAGGGACACCGGGGAGCTGTTTTTT